The 19 T cell receptor beta chains in this list originate from one sample, sequenced in a study of low-dose radiotherapy and immunotherapy resistance in tumors. cDNA synthesis used a TRAV/TRBV-specific primer set for both chains. TCR amplification used around 20 PCR cycles, a constant-region primer and a V-primer adapter. MiXCR, applied by TCRdb to the reads, yields one record per CDR3 protein. The data show around 84,000 distinct CDR3 sequences, with around 17% seen just once and over 1.2% held by the top ten. Time point defined: after trial treatment. As for treatment: LDRT plus nivolumab, ipilimumab, low-dose cyclophosphamide and aspirin (RACIN trial). Specimen: PBMCs, collected after low-dose radiotherapy plus immunotherapy. Receptors originate from a male donor with prostate cancer.

This clonotype was found many times. The chain combines TRBV11-2 with TRBJ1-5, with D possibly TRBD1 on 5 matching bases. CDR3 length equals 14 residues. Trimming cost V 3 bases and J 1 base, with 7 bases left between them. CDR1 SGHAT and CDR2 FQNNGV come from the germline V gene. The CDR3, as DNA: TGTGCCAGCAGCTTTGGGGGGAGCAATCAGCCCCAGCATTTT. It encodes CASSFGGSNQPQHF.

This clonotype was picked up many times. This chain links TRBV11-2 with TRBJ2-1; D is ambiguous. Trimming removed 3 bases from V and 15 bases from J, with 15 bases in between. Germline V gene lookup returns CDR1 SGHAT and CDR2 FQNNGV. The CDR3 runs to 12 residues. The chain's CDR3 is CASSFSTQTRFF. The DNA of the CDR3 is TGTGCCAGCAGCTTTTCCACCCAAACCCGGTTCTTC.

The CDR3 bases are TGTGCCAGCAGCTACAGGGACACCCCCTACGAGCAGTACTTC. Translation gives CASSYRDTPYEQYF. The gene calls are TRBV6-2 or TRBV6-3 and TRBJ2-7; D might be TRBD1 (6 bases). The germline gives CDR1 MNHEY, CDR2 SVGEGT. The V and J ends lost 6 bases and 2 bases respectively, with 14 bases between them. The CDR3 runs to 14 residues.

Ten or more counts support this clonotype. The rearrangement uses TRBV7-2 and TRBJ2-1; possibly TRBD2 for D (7 bases). The CDR3 consists of 16 residues. Per germline, CDR1 SGHTA and CDR2 FQGNSA. Deletions cut 0 bases from V and 10 bases from J, with 19 bases between. The CDR3 bases are TGTGCCAGCAGCTTAGCGGGGGGGGGGCGCGGGAAAGAGCAGTTCTTC. This gives the protein CASSLAGGGRGKEQFF.

This clonotype has a count of ten or more. The chain couples TRBV12-3 or TRBV12-4 to TRBJ1-5, with D perhaps matching TRBD1 (6 bases). The CDR3 totals 15 residues. V was cut by 5 bases and J by 0 bases, with 11 bases left in between. The CDR3 nucleotides are TGTGCCAGCAGTGACTCAGGGGTTAGCAATCAGCCCCAGCATTTT. Translating it yields CASSDSGVSNQPQHF.

Only a few counts were recorded for this clonotype. This rearrangement joins TRBV28 to TRBJ2-1; 8 bases agree with TRBD2. This CDR3 is 14 amino acids long. The germline gives CDR1 MDHEN, CDR2 SYDVKM. V dropped 4 bases and J dropped 5; count of bases not matched to a gene: 4. The CDR3 DNA is TGTGCCAGCAGTTCCTTCGGGGGGGACAATGAGCAGTTCTTC. It codes for CASSSFGGDNEQFF.

This clonotype was detected ten times or more. The chain combines TRBV7-2 with TRBJ1-5; 7 nucleotides align to TRBD1. This CDR3 has 17 amino acids. Germline V lookup: CDR1 SGHTA, CDR2 FQGNSA. With V trimmed by 5 bases and J by 0 bases, 10 bases remained unmatched. CDR3 region: CASSPGQSPYSNQPQHF. CDR3 sequence (DNA): TGTGCCAGCAGCCCGGGACAGAGTCCATATAGCAATCAGCCCCAGCATTTT.

This clonotype was observed at least ten times. The chain recombines TRBV7-9 with TRBJ2-1; 10 bases align to TRBD1. After removal of 3 bases from V and 8 bases from J, the junction contained 7 bases not matched to a gene. CDR1 and CDR2 from the germline V gene are SEHNR and FQNEAQ (reference sequence). The CDR3 is made up of 15 amino acids. For the CDR3, the DNA is TGTGCCAGCAGCTTGGGGACAGGGGTTAGGGATGAGCAGTTCTTC. Amino acids: CASSLGTGVRDEQFF.

This clonotype was found many times. V is TRBV7-2 and J is TRBJ2-2; tentatively, D is TRBD1 (6 bases). The CDR3 totals 15 residues. Per the germline V gene, CDR1 is SGHTA and CDR2 is FQGNSA. V was pared by 5 bases and J by 4 bases, with 14 bases between. The CDR3 sequence: CASSTNRAGTGELFF. Here the CDR3 DNA reads TGTGCCAGCAGCACAAACAGGGCGGGCACCGGGGAGCTGTTTTTT.

This clonotype has a handful of counts. The chain links TRBV12-3 or TRBV12-4 to TRBJ1-4; D is perhaps TRBD1 (6 bases). The CDR3 extends over 14 amino acids. V was trimmed by 7 bases and J by 5 bases, leaving 14 bases between them. This CDR3 is CASTEGGGNEKLFF. In DNA, the CDR3 is TGTGCCAGCACCGAGGGGGGGGGCAATGAAAAACTGTTTTTT.

Concerning this clonotype: A far more abundant clone sits one base away, making this likely a read error. The rearrangement links TRBV7-2 to TRBJ2-7, with 8 bases fitting TRBD2. The germline gives CDR1 SGHTA, CDR2 FQGNSA. The J segment lost 5 bases and the V segment lost 4 bases, leaving 4 bases of the junction unmatched. The CDR3 is 13 amino acids. This CDR3 is CASSSGTSNEQYF. CDR3 nucleotide sequence: TGTGCCAGCAGCTCCGGGACTAGTAACGAGCAGTACTTC.

Ten or more counts support this clonotype. The chain combines TRBV6-6 with TRBJ1-2, with 7 bases aligning to TRBD1. The CDR3 totals 15 residues. Trimming took 4 bases from V and 1 from J; bases not matched to a gene: 6. CDR1 is MNHNY and CDR2 is SVGAGI in the germline V gene (reference sequence). CDR3 coding DNA: TGTGCCAGCAGTTCTGGGACAGTGTTTAACTATGGCTACACCTTC. The encoded protein is CASSSGTVFNYGYTF.

This clonotype showed up many times. The chain recombines TRBV20-1 with TRBJ2-5; TRBD2 might be the D (5 bases). Trimming took off 0 bases at V and 5 bases at J, with 10 bases between the two ends. This CDR3 is built from 13 residues. Germline CDR1 DFQATT, CDR2 SNEGSKA (reference sequence). The CDR3, as DNA: TGCAGTGCTAGAGATTTAAGGAGGGAGACCCAGTACTTC. Its translation is CSARDLRRETQYF.

This clonotype was observed at least ten times. The chain joins TRBV6-5 to TRBJ2-7, with 10 positions matching TRBD2. J gave up 3 bases and V 5 bases, and 10 bases lay outside the gene matches. The CDR3 sequence is 16 residues long. Germline assignment: CDR1 MNHEY and CDR2 SVGAGI. In nucleotides, the CDR3 is TGTGCCAGCAGTCGCGGGGGAGCGGGAGGGTTCTACGAGCAGTACTTC. Encoded protein: CASSRGGAGGFYEQYF.

This clonotype was seen at least ten times. V and J are TRBV19 and TRBJ2-1; 7 bases agree with TRBD2. The CDR3 length is 14 residues. The germline V gene encodes CDR1 LNHDA and CDR2 SQIVND (reference sequence). V was pared by 3 bases and J by 5 bases, with 4 bases of the junction left unmatched. CDR3 DNA sequence: TGTGCCAGTAGTATCGTGGGAGGGAACAATGAGCAGTTCTTC. It is translated as CASSIVGGNNEQFF.

In its sample, this clonotype was seen many times. The V and J genes are TRBV28 and TRBJ2-7; D is unclear. Germline V CDR1 and CDR2: MDHEN, SYDVKM. The CDR3 length is 11 residues. V was shortened by 10 bases and J by 7 bases, with 14 bases between the two germline ends. The CDR3 is CATCLLREQYF. In nucleotides, the CDR3 is TGTGCCACCTGCCTTCTTCGGGAGCAGTACTTC.

The table lists this clonotype with many counts. The genes are TRBV20-1 and TRBJ2-1; possible D gene TRBD2, 5 bases. Germline V gene sequence: CDR1 DFQATT, CDR2 SNEGSKA (reference sequence). The CDR3 has 13 residues. V was trimmed by 5 bases and J by 1 base, leaving 9 bases between them. This chain's CDR3 is CSAFGLSYNEQFF. In nucleotides, the CDR3 is TGCAGTGCTTTCGGACTGTCCTACAATGAGCAGTTCTTC.

The sample holds many counts of this clonotype. This chain links TRBV10-3 with TRBJ1-1, with 8 bases lining up with TRBD1. The V gene end was trimmed by 4 bases and the J gene end by 4 bases; junction bases not matched to a gene: 5. CDR3 length equals 14 residues. Germline CDR1 is ENHRY and CDR2 is SYGVKD. The CDR3 loop reads CAISVSQGATEAFF. CDR3 in DNA: TGTGCCATCAGTGTGTCCCAGGGGGCCACTGAAGCTTTCTTT.

The sample holds many counts of this clonotype. The chain carries TRBV27 and TRBJ1-1, with 7 bases aligning to TRBD1. The CDR3 runs to 16 residues. Germline CDR1 is MNHEY and CDR2 is SMNVEV (reference sequence). After removal of 7 bases from V and 0 bases from J, the junction contained 11 bases not matched to a gene. Here the CDR3 reads CASIIRDRILNTEAFF. The CDR3 bases are TGTGCCAGCATTATCCGGGACAGAATCTTGAACACTGAAGCTTTCTTT.